This T cell receptor (beta chain) was captured in a study of Ad26.COV2.S vaccination and SARS-CoV-2 variants (dated by TCRdb to the early 2020s). Regarding the research as a whole: Donors in the vaccine arm were drawn from COV1001, a phase I-IIa trial of Ad26.COV2.S in healthy adults that was multicentre, randomized, double-blind and placebo-controlled. Blinding of investigators to trial group allocation was maintained during experiments and outcome assessment. TCRbeta repertoire sequencing served as the tool for gauging how specific and how broad the SARS-CoV-2-reactive T cell receptors were following Ad26.COV2.S vaccination. A total of approximately 30 samples were included in the TCR-sequenced set, comprising roughly 19 Ad26.COV2.S vaccine recipients, 5 placebo recipients and 8 SARS-CoV-2 convalescent individuals. Ad26.COV2.S was given intramuscularly at 5x10^10 or 1x10^11 viral particles, as a single shot or as two shots 56 days apart. Participants in the trial were split at random into five groups of five each, receiving low-dose or high-dose Ad26.COV2.S once or twice, or else placebo on both occasions. Paper-wide results and their limitations: Compared with placebo recipients, Ad26.COV2.S recipients showed higher spike-specific TCR breadth (P = 0.0014). It was noted by the authors that total T cell responses may have been underestimated by the TCR breadth and depth analyses. Comparable non-spike TCR breadth was observed between vaccine and placebo recipients, consistent with only spike being contained in the vaccine. The study was not powered for comparison of responses between vaccine doses or regimens. Substantial breadth of spike-specific CD8+ and CD4+ T cell responses was reported after vaccination.

About this clone itself: Its target antigen remains unknown. No much larger clone exists at a distance of one base, and base qualities are not known.

The sample's treatment or condition, from its label and the paper: 15 to 20 received Ad26.COV2.S at low or high dose, single or two shots; 5 received placebo; per-sample allocation not given. Repertoires of vaccine and placebo recipients were sequenced from samples collected on day 63 after the first injection. Cohort 1b enrolled roughly 25 adults aged 18-55 years at a single site in Boston, USA, between 29 July and 7 August 2020. As a vaccine, Ad26.COV2.S was a replication-incompetent adenovirus type 26 vector that expressed a prefusion-stabilized SARS-CoV-2 spike protein derived from the original Wuhan strain. TCRbeta CDR3 regions were sequenced with the immunoSEQ Assay. After extraction, genomic DNA underwent amplification by bias-controlled multiplex PCR, followed by high-throughput sequencing. The original pipeline was this. To quantify the absolute abundance of every unique TCRbeta CDR3 region, sequences were collapsed and filtered. T cell fraction was estimated by normalizing TCRbeta template counts to usable DNA, which was measured by amplifying reference genes present in all nucleated cells. Repertoire TCRs were annotated as SARS-CoV-2-specific when V gene, CDR3 amino acid sequence and J gene were exactly matched to a known reactive TCR set. The reference SARS-CoV-2 TCR set was obtained from MIRA and was filtered for enrichment in COVID-19-positive ImmuneCODE repertoires, whereby public or cross-reactive TCRs were removed. Drawing on the MIRA antigens, annotated TCRs were analysed further at the level of specific ORF or position within ORF. Breadth was defined as annotated unique rearrangements over total unique productive rearrangements; depth was the summed frequency of those rearrangements. Group comparisons of TCR breadth used two-sided Wilcoxon rank-sum tests. Sourced from immuneACCESS, this table was stored by TCRdb with only in-frame sequences that have V and J called. A share of the clones is absent; for the studies checked, an unresolved V gene accounts for under half, and the remainder has no known explanation. The V and J calls and clone size come from that table; D and trimming were worked out from the DNA. Across this sample there are about half a million clones, with 80% to 90% seen only once. The top ten hold 1.5% to 2% of the sample.

The germline V gene encodes CDR1 SNHLY and CDR2 FYNNEI. Counted from cysteine to phenylalanine, this CDR3 has 13 amino acids. Of the read, only the CDR3 DNA is kept; its 39 bases are in frame from base 1. Compared with germline, V lacks 4 bases and J lacks 4 bases; bases without a gene match: 1. The chain was built from TRBV2 and TRBJ1-5; TRBD1 agrees with 7 junctional bases. Sequences were derived from peripheral blood, sampled in a trial of Ad26.COV2.S vaccine versus placebo. This TCR was sampled from a person between 18 and 65 years old who received the Ad26.COV2.S COVID-19 vaccine or a placebo. The DNA reads TGTGCCAGCAGTGCGGACAGGAATCAGCCCCAGCATTTT. This gives the protein CASSADRNQPQHF.